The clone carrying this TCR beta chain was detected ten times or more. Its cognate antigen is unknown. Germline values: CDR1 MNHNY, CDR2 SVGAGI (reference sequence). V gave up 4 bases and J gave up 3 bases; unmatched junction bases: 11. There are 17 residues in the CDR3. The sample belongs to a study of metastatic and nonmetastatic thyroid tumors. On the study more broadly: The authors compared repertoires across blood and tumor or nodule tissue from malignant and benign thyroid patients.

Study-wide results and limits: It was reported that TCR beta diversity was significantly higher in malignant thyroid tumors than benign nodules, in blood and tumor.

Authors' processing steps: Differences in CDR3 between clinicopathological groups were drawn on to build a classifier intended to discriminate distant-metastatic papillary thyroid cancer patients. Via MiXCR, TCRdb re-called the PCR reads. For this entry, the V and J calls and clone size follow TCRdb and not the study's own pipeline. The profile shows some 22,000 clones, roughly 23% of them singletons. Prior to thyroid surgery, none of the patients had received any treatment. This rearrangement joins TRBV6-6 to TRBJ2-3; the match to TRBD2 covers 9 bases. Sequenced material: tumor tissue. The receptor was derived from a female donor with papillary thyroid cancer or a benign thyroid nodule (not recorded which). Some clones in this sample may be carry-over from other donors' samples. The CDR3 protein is CASSFAGITSGTDTQYF. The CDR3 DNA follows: TGTGCCAGCAGTTTCGCCGGGATAACTAGCGGGACAGATACGCAGTATTTT.